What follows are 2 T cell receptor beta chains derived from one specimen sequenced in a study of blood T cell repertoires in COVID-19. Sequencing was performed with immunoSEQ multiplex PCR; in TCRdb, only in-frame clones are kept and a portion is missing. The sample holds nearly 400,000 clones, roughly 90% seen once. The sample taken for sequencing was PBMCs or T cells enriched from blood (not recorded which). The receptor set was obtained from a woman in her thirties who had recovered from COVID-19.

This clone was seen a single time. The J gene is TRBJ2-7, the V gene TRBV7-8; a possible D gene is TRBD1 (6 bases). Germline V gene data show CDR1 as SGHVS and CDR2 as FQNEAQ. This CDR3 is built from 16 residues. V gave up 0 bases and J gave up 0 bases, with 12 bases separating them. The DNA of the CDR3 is TGTGCCAGCAGCTTAGCGGGGGTGGGGGCCTCCTACGAGCAGTACTTC. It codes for CASSLAGVGASYEQYF.

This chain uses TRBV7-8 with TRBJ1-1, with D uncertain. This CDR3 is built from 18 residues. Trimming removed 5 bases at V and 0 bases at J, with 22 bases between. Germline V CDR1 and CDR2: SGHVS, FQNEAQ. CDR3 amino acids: CASSPSRPYQGLNTEAFF. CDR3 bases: TGTGCCAGCAGCCCTAGTCGGCCCTATCAAGGCTTGAACACTGAAGCTTTCTTT.